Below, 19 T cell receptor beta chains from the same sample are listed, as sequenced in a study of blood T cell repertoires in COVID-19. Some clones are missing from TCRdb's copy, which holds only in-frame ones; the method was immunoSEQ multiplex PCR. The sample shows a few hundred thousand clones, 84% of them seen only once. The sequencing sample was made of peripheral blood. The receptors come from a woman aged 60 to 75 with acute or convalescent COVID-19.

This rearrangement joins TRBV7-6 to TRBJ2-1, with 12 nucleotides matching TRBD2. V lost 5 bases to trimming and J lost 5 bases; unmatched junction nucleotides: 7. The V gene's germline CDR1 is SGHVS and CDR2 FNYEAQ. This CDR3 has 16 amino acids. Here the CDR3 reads CASSPLAGGYNNEQFF. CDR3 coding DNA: TGTGCCAGCAGCCCACTAGCGGGGGGTTATAACAATGAGCAGTTCTTC.

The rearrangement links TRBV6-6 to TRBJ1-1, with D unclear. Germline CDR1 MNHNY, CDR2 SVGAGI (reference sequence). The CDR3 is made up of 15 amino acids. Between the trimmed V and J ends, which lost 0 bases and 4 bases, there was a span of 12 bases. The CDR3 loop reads CASSYSELVSTEAFF. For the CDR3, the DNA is TGTGCCAGCAGTTACTCGGAACTAGTTTCCACTGAAGCTTTCTTT.

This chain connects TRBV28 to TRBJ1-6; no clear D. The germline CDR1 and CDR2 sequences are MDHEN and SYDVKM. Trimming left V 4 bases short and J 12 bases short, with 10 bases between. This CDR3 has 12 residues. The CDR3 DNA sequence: TGTGCCAGCAGTTCTCCGGTAAGACCCCTCCACTTT. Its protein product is CASSSPVRPLHF.

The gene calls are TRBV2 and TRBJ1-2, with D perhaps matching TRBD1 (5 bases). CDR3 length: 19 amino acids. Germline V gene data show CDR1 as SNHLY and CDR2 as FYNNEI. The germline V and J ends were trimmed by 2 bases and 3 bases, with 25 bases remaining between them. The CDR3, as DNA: TGTGCCAGCAGTGAACGGGAGACTGGGAGACAGATCAGAGACTATGGCTACACCTTC. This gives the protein CASSERETGRQIRDYGYTF.

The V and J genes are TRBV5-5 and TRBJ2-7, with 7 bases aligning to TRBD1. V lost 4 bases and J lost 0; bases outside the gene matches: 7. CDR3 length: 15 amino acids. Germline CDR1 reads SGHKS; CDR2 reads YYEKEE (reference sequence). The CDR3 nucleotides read TGTGCCAGCAGCCCCCGGGACAGTAGCTCCTACGAGCAGTACTTC. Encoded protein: CASSPRDSSSYEQYF.

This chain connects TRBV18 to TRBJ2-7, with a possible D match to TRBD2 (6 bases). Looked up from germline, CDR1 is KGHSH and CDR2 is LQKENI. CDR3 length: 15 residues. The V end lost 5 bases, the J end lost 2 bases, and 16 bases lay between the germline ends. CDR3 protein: CASSSVPGGTYEQYF. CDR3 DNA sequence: TGTGCCAGCTCATCCGTTCCCGGGGGAACCTACGAGCAGTACTTC.

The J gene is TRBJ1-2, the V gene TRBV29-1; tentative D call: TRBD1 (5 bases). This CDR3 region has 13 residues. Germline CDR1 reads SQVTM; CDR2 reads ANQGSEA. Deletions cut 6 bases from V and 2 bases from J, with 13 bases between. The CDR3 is CSVRHQGNYGYTF. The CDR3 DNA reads TGCAGCGTACGGCACCAGGGAAACTATGGCTACACCTTC.

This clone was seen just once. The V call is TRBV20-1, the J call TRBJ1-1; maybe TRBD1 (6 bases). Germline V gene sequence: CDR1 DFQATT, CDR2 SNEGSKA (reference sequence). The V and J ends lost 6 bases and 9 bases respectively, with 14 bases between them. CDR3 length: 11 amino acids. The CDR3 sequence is CSAQGQAQAFF. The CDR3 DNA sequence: TGCAGTGCCCAGGGGCAGGCTCAAGCTTTCTTT.

For the CDR3, the DNA is TGTGCCAGCAGCCCAGGGACTAGTAGCTCCTACGAGCAGTACTTC. Amino acids: CASSPGTSSSYEQYF. The chain links TRBV5-6 to TRBJ2-7; 8 nucleotides align to TRBD2. The CDR3 consists of 15 residues. Germline CDR1 reads SGHDT; CDR2 reads YYEEEE. J gave up 0 bases and V 4 bases, and 6 bases lay outside the gene matches.

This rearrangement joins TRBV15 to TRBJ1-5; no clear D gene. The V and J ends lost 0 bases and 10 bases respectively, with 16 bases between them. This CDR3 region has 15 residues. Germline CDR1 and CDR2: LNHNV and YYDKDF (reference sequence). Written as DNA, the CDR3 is TGTGCCACCAGCAGAGATAGGGCCGGGAAGACTCCCCAGCATTTT. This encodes CATSRDRAGKTPQHF.

The CDR3 region is CATSRDRYSPLHF. CDR3 bases: TGTGCCACCAGCAGAGACAGATATTCACCCCTCCACTTT. V usage is TRBV15 and J usage is TRBJ1-6; D ambiguous. The germline CDR1 and CDR2 sequences are LNHNV and YYDKDF (reference sequence). This CDR3 comprises 13 residues. The V end was cut by 0 bases, the J end by 8 bases, with 5 bases between.

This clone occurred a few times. In DNA form, the CDR3 reads TGTGCCAGCATCCCAACAGGGTCCAACTATGGCTACACCTTC. Encoded protein: CASIPTGSNYGYTF. The chain joins TRBV6-5 to TRBJ1-2; possibly TRBD1 for D (6 bases). CDR1 and CDR2 (germline): MNHEY, SVGAGI. The CDR3 sequence is 14 residues long. The germline V and J ends were trimmed by 7 bases and 2 bases, with 14 bases remaining between them.

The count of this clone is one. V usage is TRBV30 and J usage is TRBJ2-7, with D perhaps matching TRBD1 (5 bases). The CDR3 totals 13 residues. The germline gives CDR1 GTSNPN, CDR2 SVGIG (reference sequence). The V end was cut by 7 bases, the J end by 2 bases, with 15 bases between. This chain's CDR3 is CALSRGTPYEQYF. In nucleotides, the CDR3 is TGTGCCTTAAGTAGGGGCACGCCCTACGAGCAGTACTTC. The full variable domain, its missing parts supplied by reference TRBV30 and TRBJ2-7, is SQTIHQWPATLVQPVGSPLSLECTVEGTSNPNLYWYRQAAGRGLQLLFYSVGIGQISSEVPQNLSASRPQDRQFILSSKKLLLSDSGFYLCALSRGTPYEQYFGPGTRLTVT.

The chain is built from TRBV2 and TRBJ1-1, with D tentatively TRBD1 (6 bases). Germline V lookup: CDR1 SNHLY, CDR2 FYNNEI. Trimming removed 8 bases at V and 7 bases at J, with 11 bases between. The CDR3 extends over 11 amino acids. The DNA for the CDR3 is TGTGCCAGCCTTGTGGACAGTGAAGCTTTCTTT. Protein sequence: CASLVDSEAFF.

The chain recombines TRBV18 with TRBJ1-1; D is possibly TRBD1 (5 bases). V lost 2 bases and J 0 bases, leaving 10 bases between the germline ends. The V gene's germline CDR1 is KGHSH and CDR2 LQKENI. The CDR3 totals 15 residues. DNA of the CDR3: TGTGCCAGCTCACCAGGGGCGGAAATGAACACTGAAGCTTTCTTT. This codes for CASSPGAEMNTEAFF.

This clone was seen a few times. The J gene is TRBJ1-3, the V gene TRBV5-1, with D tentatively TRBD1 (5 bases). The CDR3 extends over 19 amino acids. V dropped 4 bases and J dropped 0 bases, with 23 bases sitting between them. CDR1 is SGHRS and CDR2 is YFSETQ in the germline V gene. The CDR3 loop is CASSPNVPSRANSGNTIYF. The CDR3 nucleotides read TGCGCCAGCAGCCCGAATGTCCCTTCCAGGGCGAACTCTGGAAACACCATATATTTT.

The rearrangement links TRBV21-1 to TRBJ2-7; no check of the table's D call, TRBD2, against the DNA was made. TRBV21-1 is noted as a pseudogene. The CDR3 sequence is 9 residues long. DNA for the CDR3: TGTGCCCGGGAACACGAGCAGTACTTC. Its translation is CAREHEQYF.

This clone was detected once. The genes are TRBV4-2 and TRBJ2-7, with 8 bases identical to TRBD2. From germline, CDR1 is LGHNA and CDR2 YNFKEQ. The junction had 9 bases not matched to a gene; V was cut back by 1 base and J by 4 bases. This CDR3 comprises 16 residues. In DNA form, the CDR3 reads TGTGCCAGCAGCCAAGCACGTGGACTAGCTATGTACGAGCAGTACTTC. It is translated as CASSQARGLAMYEQYF.

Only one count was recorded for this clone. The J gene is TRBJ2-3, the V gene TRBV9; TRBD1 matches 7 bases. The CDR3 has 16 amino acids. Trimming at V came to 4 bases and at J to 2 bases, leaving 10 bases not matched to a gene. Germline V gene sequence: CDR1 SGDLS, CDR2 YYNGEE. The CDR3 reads CASSTNDRAHTDTQYF. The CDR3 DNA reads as TGTGCCAGCAGCACCAATGACAGGGCCCACACAGATACGCAGTATTTT.